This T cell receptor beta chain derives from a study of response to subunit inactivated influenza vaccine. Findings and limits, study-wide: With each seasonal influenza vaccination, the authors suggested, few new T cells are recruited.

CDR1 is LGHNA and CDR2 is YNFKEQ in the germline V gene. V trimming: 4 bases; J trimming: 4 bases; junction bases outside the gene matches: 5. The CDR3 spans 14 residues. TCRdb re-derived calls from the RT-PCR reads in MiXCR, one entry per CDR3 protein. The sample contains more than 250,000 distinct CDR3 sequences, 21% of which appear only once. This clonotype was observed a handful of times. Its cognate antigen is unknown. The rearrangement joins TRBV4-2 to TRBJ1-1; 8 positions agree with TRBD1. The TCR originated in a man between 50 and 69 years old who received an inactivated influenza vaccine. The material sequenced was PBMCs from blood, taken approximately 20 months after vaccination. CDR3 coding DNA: TGTGCCAGCAGCCCCAAACAGGGGGGCACTGAAGCTTTCTTT. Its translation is CASSPKQGGTEAFF.